The clone carrying this T cell receptor beta chain is a singleton in its sample. Its antigen remains unidentified. The data belong to a study of ipilimumab plus nivolumab after autologous stem cell transplantation. Study-wide context: The DLBCL cohort had primary refractory and relapsed disease, with 18-month progression-free survival of about 82% and 31%. Findings and caveats of the study: Authors suggest TCR repertoire, Treg phenotype and gut microbiota support further study.

V lost 7 bases and J lost 3, with 18 bases in between. Germline V gene data show CDR1 as SGHAT and CDR2 as FQNNGV. The CDR3 sequence is 15 residues long. The method was immunoSEQ multiplex PCR; TCRdb's version includes in-frame clones alone and lacks a portion of them. The table includes about 19,000 clones, 65% to 85% detected once. The V and J genes are TRBV11-2 and TRBJ2-5; D tentatively fits TRBD1 or TRBD2 (7 bases each). The TCR comes from a male donor with diffuse large B-cell lymphoma. The sample was PBMCs, taken in a trial of ipilimumab plus nivolumab as post-transplant consolidation. CDR3 DNA: TGTGCCAGCACCCCAGGGGGGGGACAAGAAGAGACCCAGTACTTC. Translating gives CASTPGGGQEETQYF.